This is a list of T cell receptor beta chains from one sample in a study of human T cells and chemical hapten exposure. Each CDR3 protein is one row after TCRdb ran MiXCR on the RACE reads. The sample consists of about 70,000 distinct CDR3 sequences, under 7.5% of them appearing once. The sample was whole blood. Receptors originate from a female donor in good health. Some clones in this sample may be carry-over from other donors' samples. Each CDR3 is given with its conserved first and last residue.

j_call: TRBJ2-3
v_call: TRBV20-1
cdr3_aa: CSAEGLAGGRSTDTQYF

j_call: TRBJ2-6
v_call: TRBV28
cdr3_aa: CASSPARGSGANVLTF

j_call: TRBJ1-5
v_call: TRBV5-1
cdr3_aa: CASSLGGASNQPQHF

j_call: TRBJ1-6
v_call: TRBV27
cdr3_aa: CASSFHRETNSPLHF

j_call: TRBJ2-7
v_call: TRBV20-1
cdr3_aa: CSARRRWGGSGVDYEQYF

j_call: TRBJ1-5
v_call: TRBV12-3/TRBV12-4
cdr3_aa: CASSSDSYSNQPQHF

j_call: TRBJ2-1
v_call: TRBV7-2
cdr3_aa: CASSLAMGWQFF

j_call: TRBJ1-2
v_call: TRBV5-4
cdr3_aa: CASSLAGPPNYGYTF

j_call: TRBJ2-7
v_call: TRBV12-3/TRBV12-4
cdr3_aa: CASSPGLVPEQYF

j_call: TRBJ1-5
v_call: TRBV28
cdr3_aa: CASRRTGQVQPQHF

j_call: TRBJ2-7
v_call: TRBV28
cdr3_aa: CASRGMEGGREQYF

j_call: TRBJ2-1
v_call: TRBV7-2
cdr3_aa: CASRHRWARDMNEQFF

j_call: TRBJ2-2
v_call: TRBV6-5
cdr3_aa: CATQAGGPIGELFF

j_call: TRBJ1-3
v_call: TRBV5-1
cdr3_aa: CASSGWGNSGNTIYF

j_call: TRBJ1-6
v_call: TRBV2
cdr3_aa: CASVGQGVSPLHF

j_call: TRBJ2-7
v_call: TRBV6-5
cdr3_aa: CASSYSRGGEQYF

j_call: TRBJ2-1
v_call: TRBV20-1
cdr3_aa: CSASTPGQQDNEQFF

j_call: TRBJ2-1
v_call: TRBV6-2/TRBV6-3
cdr3_aa: CATKGLAGVHNEQFF

j_call: TRBJ2-1
v_call: TRBV7-9
cdr3_aa: CASSPGGQDEQFF

j_call: TRBJ2-7
v_call: TRBV5-8
cdr3_aa: CASSHGLGPLYEQYF

j_call: TRBJ2-3
v_call: TRBV6-1
cdr3_aa: CASSRVVGLGDTQYF

j_call: TRBJ2-7
v_call: TRBV27
cdr3_aa: CASSFNPRTEQYF

j_call: TRBJ1-4
v_call: TRBV6-6
cdr3_aa: CASSPRGGGAGEKLFF

j_call: TRBJ2-2
v_call: TRBV19
cdr3_aa: CASSIRLAGANTGELFF

j_call: TRBJ2-1
v_call: TRBV21-1
cdr3_aa: CASSKVGGGGNHNEQFF

j_call: TRBJ1-6
v_call: TRBV28
cdr3_aa: CASRGTGNNSPLHF

j_call: TRBJ1-5
v_call: TRBV12-3/TRBV12-4
cdr3_aa: CASSPRSDQPQHF

j_call: TRBJ2-7
v_call: TRBV15
cdr3_aa: CATSSPPGLAGAEQYF

j_call: TRBJ1-5
v_call: TRBV12-3/TRBV12-4
cdr3_aa: CASRADRKQPQHF

j_call: TRBJ1-4
v_call: TRBV4-1
cdr3_aa: CASSQGQGEYEKLFF

j_call: TRBJ1-1
v_call: TRBV29-1
cdr3_aa: CSARQDMNTEAFF

j_call: TRBJ1-4
v_call: TRBV28
cdr3_aa: CASSFRRTNEKLFF

j_call: TRBJ2-3
v_call: TRBV15
cdr3_aa: CATSRGVTDTQYF

j_call: TRBJ2-3
v_call: TRBV4-2
cdr3_aa: CASSQDSSGTDTQYF

j_call: TRBJ2-7
v_call: TRBV6-5
cdr3_aa: CASSSSWTAASYEQYF

j_call: TRBJ2-3
v_call: TRBV7-2
cdr3_aa: CASSPDRGEDTQYF

j_call: TRBJ2-1
v_call: TRBV27
cdr3_aa: CASKDYWDEQFF

j_call: TRBJ2-3
v_call: TRBV4-1
cdr3_aa: CASSPGLAGSSTDTQYF

j_call: TRBJ1-2
v_call: TRBV20-1
cdr3_aa: CSASYVYGYTF

j_call: TRBJ2-3
v_call: TRBV7-2
cdr3_aa: CASSLGGIRDTQYF

j_call: TRBJ2-1
v_call: TRBV7-3
cdr3_aa: CASSSGLAGVGGEQFF

j_call: TRBJ2-1
v_call: TRBV20-1
cdr3_aa: CSAPLVSSYNEQFF

j_call: TRBJ2-3
v_call: TRBV5-1
cdr3_aa: CASSPGRGSGRVADTQYF

j_call: TRBJ1-1
v_call: TRBV29-1
cdr3_aa: CSVVAAAEAFF

j_call: TRBJ1-3
v_call: TRBV19
cdr3_aa: CASSRTALSGNTIYF

j_call: TRBJ2-1
v_call: TRBV18
cdr3_aa: CASSALVFEQFF

j_call: TRBJ2-1
v_call: TRBV6-5
cdr3_aa: CASSPRPTNYNEQFF

j_call: TRBJ1-3
v_call: TRBV5-6
cdr3_aa: CASSLWGSGNTIYF

j_call: TRBJ2-2
v_call: TRBV7-9
cdr3_aa: CASSSRRLAGVSYTGELFF

j_call: TRBJ1-1
v_call: TRBV14
cdr3_aa: CASSPGTGEAEAFF